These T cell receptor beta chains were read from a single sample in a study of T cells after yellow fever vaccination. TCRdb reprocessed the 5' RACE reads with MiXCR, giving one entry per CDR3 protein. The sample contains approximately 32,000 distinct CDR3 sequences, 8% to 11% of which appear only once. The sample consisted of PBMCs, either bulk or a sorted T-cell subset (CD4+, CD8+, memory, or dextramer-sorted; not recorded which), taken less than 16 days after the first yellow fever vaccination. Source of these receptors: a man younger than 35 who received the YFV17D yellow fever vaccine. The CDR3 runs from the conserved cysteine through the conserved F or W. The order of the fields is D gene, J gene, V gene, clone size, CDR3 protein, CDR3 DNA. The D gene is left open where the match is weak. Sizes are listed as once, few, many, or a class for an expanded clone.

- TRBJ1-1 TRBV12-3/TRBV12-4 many CASSFLGSEAFF TGTGCCAGCAGTTTCCTAGGAAGTGAAGCTTTCTTT
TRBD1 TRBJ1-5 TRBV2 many CASSDTQGWNQPQHF TGTGCCAGCAGTGACACACAGGGGTGGAATCAGCCCCAGCATTTT
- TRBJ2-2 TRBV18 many CASSPPTGGEGTGELFF TGTGCCAGCTCACCACCGACCGGGGGCGAGGGCACCGGGGAGCTGTTTTTT
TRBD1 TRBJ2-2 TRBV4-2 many CASSPRDRGSGELFF TGTGCCAGCAGCCCCCGGGACAGGGGTTCCGGGGAGCTGTTTTTT
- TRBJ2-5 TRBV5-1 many CASSLEQGGQETQYF TGCGCCAGCAGCTTGGAACAGGGCGGGCAAGAGACCCAGTACTTC
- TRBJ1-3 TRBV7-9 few CASEAGSGNTIYF TGTGCCAGCGAAGCAGGCTCTGGAAACACCATATATTTT
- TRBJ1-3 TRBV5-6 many CASSGQYSGNTIYF TGTGCCAGCAGCGGACAGTACTCTGGAAACACCATATATTTT
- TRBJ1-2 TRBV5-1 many CASSLASGPYGYTF TGCGCCAGCAGCTTGGCTTCAGGCCCCTATGGCTACACCTTC
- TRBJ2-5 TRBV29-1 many CSAPGYQETQYF TGCAGCGCTCCGGGGTACCAAGAGACCCAGTACTTC
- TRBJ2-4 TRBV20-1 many CSARDLETAKNIQYF TGCAGTGCTAGAGATCTGGAGACAGCTAAAAACATTCAGTACTTC
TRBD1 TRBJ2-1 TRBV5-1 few CASSIDRVLYNEQFF TGCGCCAGCAGCATTGACAGGGTTCTGTACAATGAGCAGTTCTTC
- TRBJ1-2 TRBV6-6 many CASSYWDGYTF TGTGCCAGCAGTTACTGGGATGGCTACACCTTC
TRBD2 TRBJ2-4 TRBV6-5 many CASSGLDNIQYF TGTGCCAGCAGTGGACTAGATAACATTCAGTACTTC
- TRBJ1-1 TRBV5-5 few CAISPDRDTEAFF TGTGCCATCAGCCCCGACAGAGACACTGAAGCTTTCTTT
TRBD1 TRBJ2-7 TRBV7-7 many CASSQTGGATSEQYF TGTGCCAGCAGTCAGACAGGGGGCGCGACCAGCGAGCAGTACTTC
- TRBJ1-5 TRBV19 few CASSIGGAGDQPQHF TGTGCCAGTAGTATTGGGGGGGCTGGTGATCAGCCCCAGCATTTT
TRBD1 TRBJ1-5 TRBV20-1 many CSARFGVWGQGVPPQHF TGCAGTGCTCGGTTTGGTGTTTGGGGACAGGGGGTCCCGCCCCAGCATTTT
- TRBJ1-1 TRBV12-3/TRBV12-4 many CASSSTATIYGEAFF TGTGCCAGCAGTTCCACAGCTACAATATATGGTGAAGCTTTCTTT
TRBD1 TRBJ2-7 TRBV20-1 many CSAGRWDSTYEQYF TGCAGTGCTGGCCGTTGGGACAGCACCTACGAGCAGTACTTC
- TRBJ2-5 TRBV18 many CASSSYGHQETQYF TGTGCCAGCTCGTCGTACGGTCACCAAGAGACCCAGTACTTC
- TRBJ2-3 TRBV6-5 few CASSWMGGSADTQYF TGTGCCAGCAGTTGGATGGGGGGCTCCGCAGATACGCAGTATTTT
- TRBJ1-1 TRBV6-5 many CASSSPGVKTEAFF TGTGCCAGCAGTTCCCCGGGGGTGAAGACTGAAGCTTTCTTT
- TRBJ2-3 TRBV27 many CASRLVGTDTQYF TGTGCCAGCAGATTAGTAGGCACAGATACGCAGTATTTT
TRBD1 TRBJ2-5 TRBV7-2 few CASTKRTGGIQETQYF TGTGCAAGCACCAAAAGGACAGGGGGCATCCAAGAGACCCAGTACTTC
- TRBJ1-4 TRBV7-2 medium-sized CASSPGGGRATNEKLFF TGTGCCAGCAGCCCCGGCGGAGGGCGTGCAACTAATGAAAAACTGTTTTTT
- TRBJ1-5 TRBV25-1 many CASSEDSEYSNQPQHF TGTGCCAGCAGTGAGGACAGTGAGTATAGCAATCAGCCCCAGCATTTT
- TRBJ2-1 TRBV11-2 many CASGEDWRNNEQFF TGTGCCAGCGGAGAGGACTGGAGAAACAATGAGCAGTTCTTC
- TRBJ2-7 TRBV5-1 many CASSSAGWPSYEQYF TGCGCCAGCAGCTCGGCTGGATGGCCCTCCTACGAGCAGTACTTC
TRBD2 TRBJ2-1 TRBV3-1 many CASNQLAGGPGGEQFF TGTGCCAGCAACCAACTAGCGGGGGGGCCGGGTGGTGAGCAGTTCTTC
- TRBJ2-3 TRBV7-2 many CASSSDSSNTQYF TGTGCCAGCAGCTCCGACAGTAGTAATACGCAGTATTTT